This TCR beta chain is drawn from a study of regulatory T cells in long-lasting Graves disease. Time point denoted: newly diagnosed GD, antithyroid drugs for less than 3 months. PBMC-derived RNA was used for the TCR library. Germline V gene lookup returns CDR1 KGHSH and CDR2 LQKENI. The CDR3 covers 13 residues. With V trimmed by 6 bases and J by 6 bases, 4 bases remained unmatched. Arm-PCR of CDR3 regions and iRepertoire HTBI primers were the basis on which TCR beta libraries were built. TCRdb re-called the multiplex PCR reads through MiXCR, storing one row per CDR3 protein. The table lists about 530,000 distinct CDR3 sequences, 15% to 20% of them singletons. The same data also contributed to another study, on T cells in Graves' hyperthyroidism and ophthalmopathy. From that study: Uncontrolled infection, other autoimmune disease, pregnancy or lactation led to exclusion. Together with thyroid ultrasound, orbital computed tomography, serum thyroxine and TRAb, clinical symptoms were used for diagnoses. The HTBI set primed first-round TCR CDR3 RT-PCR.

The genes are TRBV18 and TRBJ2-7, with 11 bases matching TRBD1. This receptor was identified in a woman in her forties or fifties with Graves disease. The starting material was peripheral blood mononuclear cells (PBMCs), obtained at new diagnosis, from a patient treated with antithyroid drugs. CDR3 sequence reads: CASSDGTGGEQYF. In nucleotides, the CDR3 is TGTGCCAGCTCCGACGGGACAGGGGGCGAGCAGTACTTC.